These T cell receptor beta chains were read from a single sample in a study of blood T cell repertoires in COVID-19. Only in-frame clones appear in the TCRdb table, and some are missing; sequencing was by immunoSEQ multiplex PCR. The top ten clones hold roughly 1.4% of a sample with under 200,000 clones, approximately 83% of them seen once. The source material was peripheral blood. The receptors stem from a human donor in a cohort sampled during active COVID-19. The CDR3 runs from the conserved cysteine through the conserved F or W. Each record gives: clone size, V gene, J gene, D gene, CDR3 protein, CDR3 DNA. A D gene is named only where the DNA matches it firmly. Clone size appears in some rows only: once, few, many, or a class for an expanded clone.

size: -
V: TRBV3-1/TRBV3-2
J: TRBJ2-3
D: -
CDR3: CASSLDDGRGLDTQYF
DNA: TGTGCCAGCAGCTTGGACGACGGAAGAGGGTTAGATACGCAGTATTTT

size: -
V: TRBV7-6
J: TRBJ2-7
D: TRBD1
CDR3: CASSFDRGVYEQYF
DNA: TGTGCCAGCAGCTTCGACAGGGGCGTATACGAGCAGTACTTC

size: -
V: TRBV9
J: TRBJ2-5
D: -
CDR3: CASSVDPSRETQYF
DNA: TGTGCCAGCAGCGTAGACCCGTCGAGGGAGACCCAGTACTTC

size: once
V: TRBV7-3
J: TRBJ2-3
D: -
CDR3: CASSLNSGGTDTQYF
DNA: TGTGCCAGCAGCTTAAACAGCGGAGGCACAGATACGCAGTATTTT

size: few
V: TRBV6-2/TRBV6-3
J: TRBJ2-7
D: -
CDR3: CASSYGQSYEQYF
DNA: TGTGCCAGCAGTTACGGGCAGTCCTACGAGCAGTACTTC

size: -
V: TRBV3-1/TRBV3-2
J: TRBJ1-1
D: -
CDR3: CASSREGGGPEAFF
DNA: TGTGCCAGCAGCCGAGAGGGAGGCGGTCCTGAAGCTTTCTTT

size: -
V: TRBV7-9
J: TRBJ2-6
D: -
CDR3: CASSLTNSGANVLTF
DNA: TGTGCCAGCAGCTTGACAAACTCTGGGGCCAACGTCCTGACTTTC

size: once
V: TRBV19
J: TRBJ2-7
D: TRBD2
CDR3: CASSILLAGDEQYF
DNA: TGTGCCAGTAGTATACTACTAGCGGGAGACGAGCAGTACTTC

size: once
V: TRBV27
J: TRBJ2-7
D: -
CDR3: CASSSPGTHGPYEQYF
DNA: TGTGCCAGCAGTTCCCCCGGGACACACGGCCCCTACGAGCAGTACTTC

size: -
V: TRBV7-2
J: TRBJ2-7
D: -
CDR3: CASREGVSSSYEQYF
DNA: TGTGCCAGCAGGGAAGGGGTCTCAAGCTCCTACGAGCAGTACTTC

size: -
V: TRBV11-3
J: TRBJ2-5
D: -
CDR3: CASSFGISRQETQYF
DNA: TGTGCCAGCAGCTTCGGTATATCTAGGCAAGAGACCCAGTACTTC

size: -
V: TRBV7-2
J: TRBJ1-2
D: -
CDR3: CASSLDRGGGYGYTF
DNA: TGTGCCAGCAGCTTAGATAGGGGGGGTGGCTATGGCTACACCTTC

size: -
V: TRBV7-8
J: TRBJ2-2
D: TRBD1
CDR3: CASSRFTGTGNTGELFF
DNA: TGTGCCAGCAGCCGTTTCACCGGGACAGGGAACACCGGGGAGCTGTTTTTT

size: -
V: TRBV18
J: TRBJ1-2
D: -
CDR3: CASSPDSENYGYTF
DNA: TGTGCCAGCTCACCAGACAGCGAGAACTATGGCTACACCTTC

size: -
V: TRBV7-8
J: TRBJ1-1
D: -
CDR3: CASSRVQGTEAFF
DNA: TGTGCCAGCAGCCGAGTCCAGGGAACTGAAGCTTTCTTT

size: -
V: TRBV7-8
J: TRBJ2-7
D: TRBD2
CDR3: CASSPERGSSYEQYF
DNA: TGTGCCAGCAGCCCCGAGCGGGGCAGCTCCTACGAGCAGTACTTC

size: -
V: TRBV19
J: TRBJ2-6
D: TRBD1
CDR3: CASSTRGDRISGANVLTF
DNA: TGTGCCAGTAGTACCCGTGGGGACAGGATCTCTGGGGCCAACGTCCTGACTTTC

size: -
V: TRBV19
J: TRBJ2-5
D: -
CDR3: CASSGLALLSETQYF
DNA: TGTGCCAGTAGTGGGCTAGCTCTACTGTCAGAGACCCAGTACTTC

size: once
V: TRBV3-1/TRBV3-2
J: TRBJ2-7
D: TRBD2
CDR3: CASSQGGGGAAEQYF
DNA: TGTGCCAGCAGCCAAGGGGGCGGGGGGGCCGCCGAGCAGTACTTC

size: -
V: TRBV7-9
J: TRBJ1-2
D: -
CDR3: CASSLDSNYGYTF
DNA: TGTGCCAGCAGCTTGGACAGTAACTATGGCTACACCTTC

size: -
V: TRBV7-2
J: TRBJ1-2
D: -
CDR3: CASSFSSSGSVGYTF
DNA: TGTGCCAGCAGCTTTTCTTCTTCCGGGTCGGTTGGCTACACCTTC

size: -
V: TRBV6-2/TRBV6-3
J: TRBJ2-7
D: TRBD2
CDR3: CASSLLAGALYEQYF
DNA: TGTGCCAGCAGTTTACTAGCGGGGGCTCTCTACGAGCAGTACTTC

size: -
V: TRBV11-1
J: TRBJ2-5
D: TRBD2
CDR3: CASSSRTSGETQYF
DNA: TGTGCCAGCAGCTCCCGGACTAGCGGGGAGACCCAGTACTTC

size: once
V: TRBV2
J: TRBJ1-5
D: -
CDR3: CASRARGEVSQPQHF
DNA: TGTGCCAGCAGGGCCCGAGGTGAAGTTAGTCAGCCCCAGCATTTT

size: -
V: TRBV11-1
J: TRBJ1-1
D: TRBD1
CDR3: CASSTGTAIEAFF
DNA: TGTGCCAGCAGCACTGGGACAGCTATTGAAGCTTTCTTT

size: -
V: TRBV19
J: TRBJ2-1
D: TRBD2
CDR3: CASSLRGAYNEQFF
DNA: TGTGCCAGTAGTCTGCGGGGGGCCTACAATGAGCAGTTCTTC

size: -
V: TRBV10-1
J: TRBJ2-2
D: TRBD2
CDR3: CASSETSLAVYTGELFF
DNA: TGCGCCAGCAGTGAGACATCCCTAGCGGTGTACACCGGGGAGCTGTTTTTT

size: -
V: TRBV7-9
J: TRBJ2-7
D: TRBD2
CDR3: CASSTRLAGRYEQYF
DNA: TGTGCCAGCAGCACCAGACTAGCGGGCCGCTACGAGCAGTACTTC

size: -
V: TRBV19
J: TRBJ1-1
D: TRBD1
CDR3: CASNDRGNTEAFF
DNA: TGTGCCAGTAACGACAGGGGGAACACTGAAGCTTTCTTT

size: -
V: TRBV5-8
J: TRBJ2-7
D: -
CDR3: CASSWTVYEQYF
DNA: TGTGCCAGCAGCTGGACTGTCTACGAGCAGTACTTC

size: -
V: TRBV25-1
J: TRBJ2-2
D: TRBD1
CDR3: CASSEDRDTGELFF
DNA: TGTGCCAGCAGTGAGGACAGGGACACCGGGGAGCTGTTTTTT

size: -
V: TRBV7-7
J: TRBJ2-7
D: TRBD1
CDR3: CASSPLGQGRNEQYF
DNA: TGTGCTAGCAGCCCGCTGGGACAGGGGAGGAACGAGCAGTACTTC

size: -
V: TRBV6-5
J: TRBJ1-2
D: -
CDR3: CASSYSYQGSYGYTF
DNA: TGTGCCAGCAGTTACTCCTACCAGGGCTCCTATGGCTACACCTTC

size: -
V: TRBV11-2
J: TRBJ2-1
D: TRBD1
CDR3: CASSREGAKQFF
DNA: TGTGCCAGCAGCCGTGAGGGGGCCAAGCAGTTCTTC

size: once
V: TRBV4-3
J: TRBJ1-6
D: TRBD1
CDR3: CASSPRGQIYNSPLHF
DNA: TGCGCCAGCAGCCCCAGGGGACAGATCTATAATTCACCCCTCCACTTT

size: -
V: TRBV4-1
J: TRBJ2-7
D: -
CDR3: CASSQDAEDEQYF
DNA: TGCGCCAGCAGCCAAGATGCGGAAGACGAGCAGTACTTC

size: -
V: TRBV7-2
J: TRBJ2-7
D: -
CDR3: CASSTAGGASYEQYF
DNA: TGTGCCAGCAGCACCGCTGGCGGGGCTTCCTACGAGCAGTACTTC

size: -
V: TRBV10-3
J: TRBJ1-2
D: TRBD1
CDR3: CALFEADGQGRGYTF
DNA: TGTGCCCTCTTCGAGGCCGACGGACAGGGCCGTGGCTACACCTTC

size: few
V: TRBV24-1
J: TRBJ2-7
D: -
CDR3: CATSDSGQGSSYEQYF
DNA: TGTGCCACCAGTGACTCCGGCCAGGGTAGTTCCTACGAGCAGTACTTC

size: -
V: TRBV28
J: TRBJ1-4
D: TRBD1
CDR3: CASSPGLRDSNEKLFF
DNA: TGTGCCAGCAGTCCAGGTTTACGGGACAGCAATGAAAAACTGTTTTTT